The clone carrying this TCR beta chain was seen only a few times. This sample was included in a study of metastatic and nonmetastatic thyroid tumors. In the source study's methods: Built for papillary thyroid cancer, a distant-metastasis classifier drew on CDR3 differences across clinicopathological groups. From the PCR reads, TCRdb re-called clones with MiXCR. The V and J calls follow TCRdb's processing rather than the paper's. The sample contains thousands of clones, around a third of which appear only once. Thyroid surgery was preceded by no treatment in any patient. What was sequenced was adjacent normal tissue. The receptor comes from a male donor with papillary thyroid cancer or a benign thyroid nodule (not recorded which). Some clones in this sample may be carry-over from other donors' samples.

This chain's CDR3 is CASSYRVVDGYTF. In DNA form, the CDR3 reads TGTGCCAGCAGTTACAGGGTAGTTGATGGCTACACCTTC. The V gene is TRBV12-3 or TRBV12-4, the J gene TRBJ1-2; a possible D gene is TRBD1 (6 bases). The CDR3 runs 13 residues. V lost 4 bases, J lost 6 bases, and 12 bases lay in between.